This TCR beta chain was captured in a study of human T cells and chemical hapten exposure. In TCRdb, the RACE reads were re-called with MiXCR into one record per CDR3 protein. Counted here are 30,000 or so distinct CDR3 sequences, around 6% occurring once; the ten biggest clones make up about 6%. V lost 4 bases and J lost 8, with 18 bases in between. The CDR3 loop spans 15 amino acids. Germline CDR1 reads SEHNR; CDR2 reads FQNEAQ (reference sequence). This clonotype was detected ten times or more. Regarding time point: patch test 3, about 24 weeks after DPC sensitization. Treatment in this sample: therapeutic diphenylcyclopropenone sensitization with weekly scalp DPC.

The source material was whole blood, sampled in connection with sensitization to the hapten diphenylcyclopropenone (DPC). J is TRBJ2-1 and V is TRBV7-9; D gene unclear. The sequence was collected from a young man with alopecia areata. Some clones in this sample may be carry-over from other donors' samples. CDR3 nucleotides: TGTGCCAGCAGCTCAAAGGATTTATCCTCGTATGAGCAGTTCTTC. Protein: CASSSKDLSSYEQFF.